What follows is one T cell receptor (beta chain) and its context. The antigen is not known. This specimen belongs to a study of post-analysis software for immune sequencing data. Study in general: The disease courses covered relapsing-remitting, secondary progressive and progressive-relapsing multiple sclerosis. Overall study findings and caveats: Normalized Chao1 diversity in multiple sclerosis patients fell significantly below that of controls. About five TRBV segments occurring more often in patients than controls included TRBV5-6, TRBV5-1 and TRBV20-1. Strong co-clustering by F measure was seen for same-batch samples.

The authors incorporated unique molecular identifiers into the TCR beta cDNA libraries. T cells numbering about 0.85 to 10 million yielded cDNA molecules that totaled some 500,000. Via MiXCR, TCRdb re-called the PCR reads, giving one row per CDR3 protein. The sample records about 400,000 distinct CDR3 sequences, about a third being singletons. This CDR3 is 19 amino acids long. Germline loops: CDR1 KGHSH, CDR2 LQKENI. The ends were cut back, 1 base at V and 0 bases at J, with 19 bases in the middle. The V gene is TRBV18, the J gene TRBJ2-1; D unclear. The sequencing sample was made of blood. The clonotype comes from a girl aged 10 to 17 with multiple sclerosis. The CDR3 region has the DNA TGTGCCAGCTCACCACAGACTGGCGGTAGTACCTCCTCCTACAATGAGCAGTTCTTC. Its translation is CASSPQTGGSTSSYNEQFF. Full variable domain (missing parts from reference TRBV18 and TRBJ2-1): NAGVMQNPRHLVRRRGQEARLRCSPMKGHSHVYWYRQLPEEGLKFMVYLQKENIIDESGMPKERFSAEFPKEGPSILRIQQVVRGDSAAYFCASSPQTGGSTSSYNEQFFGPGTRLTVL.